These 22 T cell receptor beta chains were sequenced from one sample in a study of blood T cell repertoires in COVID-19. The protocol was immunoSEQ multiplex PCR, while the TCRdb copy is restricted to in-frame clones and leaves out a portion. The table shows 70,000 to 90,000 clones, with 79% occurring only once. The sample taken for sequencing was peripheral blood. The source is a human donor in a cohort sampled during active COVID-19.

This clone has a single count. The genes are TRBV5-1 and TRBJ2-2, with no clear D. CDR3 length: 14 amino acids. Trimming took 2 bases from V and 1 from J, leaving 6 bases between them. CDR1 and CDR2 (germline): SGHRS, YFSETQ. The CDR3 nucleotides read TGCGCCAGCAGCTTCGTCGTGAACACCGGGGAGCTGTTTTTT. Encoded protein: CASSFVVNTGELFF. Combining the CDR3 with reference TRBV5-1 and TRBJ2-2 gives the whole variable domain KAGVTQTPRYLIKTRGQQVTLSCSPISGHRSVSWYQQTPGQGLQFLFEYFSETQRNKGNFPGRFSGRQFSNSRSEMNVSTLELGDSALYLCASSFVVNTGELFFGEGSRLTVL.

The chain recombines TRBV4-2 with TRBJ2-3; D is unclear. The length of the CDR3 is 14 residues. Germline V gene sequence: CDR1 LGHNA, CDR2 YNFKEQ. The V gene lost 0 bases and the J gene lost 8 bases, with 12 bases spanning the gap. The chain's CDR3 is CASSQDRSFGTQYF. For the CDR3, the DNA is TGTGCCAGCAGCCAAGACAGAAGTTTTGGTACGCAGTATTTT.

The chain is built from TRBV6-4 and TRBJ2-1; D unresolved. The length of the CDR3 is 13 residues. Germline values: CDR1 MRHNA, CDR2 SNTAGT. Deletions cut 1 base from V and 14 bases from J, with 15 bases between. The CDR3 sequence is CASSDFGTETKFF. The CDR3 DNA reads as TGTGCCAGCAGTGACTTTGGTACCGAAACAAAGTTCTTC.

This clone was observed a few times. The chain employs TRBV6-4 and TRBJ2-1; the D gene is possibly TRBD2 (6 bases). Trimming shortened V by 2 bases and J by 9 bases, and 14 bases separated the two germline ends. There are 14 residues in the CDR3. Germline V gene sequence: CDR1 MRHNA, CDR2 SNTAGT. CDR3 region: CASSDDGSSTEQFF. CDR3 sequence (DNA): TGTGCCAGCAGTGACGACGGGAGTAGCACTGAGCAGTTCTTC.

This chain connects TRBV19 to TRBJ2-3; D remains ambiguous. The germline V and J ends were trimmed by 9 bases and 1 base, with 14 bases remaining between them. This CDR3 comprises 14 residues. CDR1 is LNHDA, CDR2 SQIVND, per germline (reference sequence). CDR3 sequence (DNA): TGTGCCAGCAAGCTAGGCTCTGGCACAGATACGCAGTATTTT. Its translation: CASKLGSGTDTQYF.

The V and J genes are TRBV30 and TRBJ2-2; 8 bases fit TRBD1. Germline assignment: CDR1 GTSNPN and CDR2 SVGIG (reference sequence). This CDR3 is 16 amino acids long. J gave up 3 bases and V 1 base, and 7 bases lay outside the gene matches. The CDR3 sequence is CAWSAPGTGDTGELFF. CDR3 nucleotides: TGTGCCTGGAGTGCCCCCGGGACAGGCGACACCGGGGAGCTGTTTTTT.

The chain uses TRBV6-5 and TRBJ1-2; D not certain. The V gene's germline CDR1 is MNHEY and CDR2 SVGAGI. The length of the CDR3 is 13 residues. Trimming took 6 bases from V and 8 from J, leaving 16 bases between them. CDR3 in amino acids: CASRVSEGLGYTF. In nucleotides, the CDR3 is TGTGCCAGCAGGGTTTCTGAGGGATTAGGCTACACCTTC.

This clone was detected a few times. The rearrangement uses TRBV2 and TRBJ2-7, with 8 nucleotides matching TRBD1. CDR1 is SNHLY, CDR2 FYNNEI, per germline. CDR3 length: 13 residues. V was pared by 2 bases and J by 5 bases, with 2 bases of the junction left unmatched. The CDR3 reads CASSEQGAHEQYF. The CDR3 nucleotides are TGTGCCAGCAGTGAACAGGGGGCCCACGAGCAGTACTTC.

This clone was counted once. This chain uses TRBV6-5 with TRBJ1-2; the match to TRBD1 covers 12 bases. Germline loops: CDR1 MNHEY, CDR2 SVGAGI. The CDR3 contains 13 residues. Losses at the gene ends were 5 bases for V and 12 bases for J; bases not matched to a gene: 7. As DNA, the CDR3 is TGTGCCAGCAGTCTCACGGGACAGGGGGCCCACACCTTC. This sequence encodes CASSLTGQGAHTF.

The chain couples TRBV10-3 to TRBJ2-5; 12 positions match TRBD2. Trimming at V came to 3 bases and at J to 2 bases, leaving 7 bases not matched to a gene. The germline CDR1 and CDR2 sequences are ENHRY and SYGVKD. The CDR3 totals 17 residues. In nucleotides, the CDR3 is TGTGCCATCAGTGACTTTCGGACTAGCGGGGATCAAGAGACCCAGTACTTC. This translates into CAISDFRTSGDQETQYF.

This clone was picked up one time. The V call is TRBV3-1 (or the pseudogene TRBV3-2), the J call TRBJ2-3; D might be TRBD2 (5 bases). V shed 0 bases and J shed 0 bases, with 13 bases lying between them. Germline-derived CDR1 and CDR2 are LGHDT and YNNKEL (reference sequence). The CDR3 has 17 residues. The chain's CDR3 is CASSQDRWGESTDTQYF. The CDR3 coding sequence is TGTGCCAGCAGCCAAGATAGGTGGGGAGAGAGCACAGATACGCAGTATTTT.

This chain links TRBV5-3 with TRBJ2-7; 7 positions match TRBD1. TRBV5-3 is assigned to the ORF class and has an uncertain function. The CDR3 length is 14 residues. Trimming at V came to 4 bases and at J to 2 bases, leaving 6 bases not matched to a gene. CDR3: CARSPRDSPYEQYF. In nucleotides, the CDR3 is TGTGCCAGAAGCCCCCGGGACAGCCCCTACGAGCAGTACTTC.

The CDR3 here is CSVREQTYEQYF. CDR3 coding DNA: TGCAGCGTTCGGGAGCAGACCTACGAGCAGTACTTC. The chain couples TRBV29-1 to TRBJ2-7, with D maybe TRBD2 (6 bases). The germline V and J ends were trimmed by 5 bases and 2 bases, with 10 bases remaining between them. Germline-derived CDR1 and CDR2 are SQVTM and ANQGSEA. This CDR3 spans 12 amino acids.

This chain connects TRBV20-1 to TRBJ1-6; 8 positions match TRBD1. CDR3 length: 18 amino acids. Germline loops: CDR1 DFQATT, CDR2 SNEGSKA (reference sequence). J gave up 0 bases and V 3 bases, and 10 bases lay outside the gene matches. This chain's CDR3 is CSASMPGGAFSYNSPLHF. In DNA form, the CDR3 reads TGCAGTGCTAGTATGCCAGGGGGCGCCTTCTCCTATAATTCACCCCTCCACTTT.

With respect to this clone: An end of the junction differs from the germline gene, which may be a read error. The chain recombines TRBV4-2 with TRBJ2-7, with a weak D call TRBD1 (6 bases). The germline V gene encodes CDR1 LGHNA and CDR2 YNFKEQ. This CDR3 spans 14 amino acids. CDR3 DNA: TGTGCCAGCAGCCTTGGATCGACAGGATACGGGCAGTACTTC. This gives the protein CASSLGSTGYGQYF.

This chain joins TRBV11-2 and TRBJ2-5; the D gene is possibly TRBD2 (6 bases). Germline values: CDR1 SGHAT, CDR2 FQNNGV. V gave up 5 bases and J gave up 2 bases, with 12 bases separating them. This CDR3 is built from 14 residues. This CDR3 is CASSPTGVQETQYF. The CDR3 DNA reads TGTGCCAGCAGCCCAACGGGGGTGCAAGAGACCCAGTACTTC.

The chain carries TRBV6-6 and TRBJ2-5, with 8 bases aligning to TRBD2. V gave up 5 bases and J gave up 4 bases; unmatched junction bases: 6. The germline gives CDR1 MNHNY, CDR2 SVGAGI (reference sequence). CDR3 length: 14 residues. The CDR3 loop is CASSTPTSGETQYF. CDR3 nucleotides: TGTGCCAGCAGTACCCCTACTAGCGGAGAGACCCAGTACTTC.

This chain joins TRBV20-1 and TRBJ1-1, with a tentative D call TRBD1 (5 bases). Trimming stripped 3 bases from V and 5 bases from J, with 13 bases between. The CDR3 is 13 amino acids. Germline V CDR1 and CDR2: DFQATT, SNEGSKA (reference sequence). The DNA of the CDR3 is TGCAGTGCTAGTACAGGTGTGGGGACTGAAGCTTTCTTT. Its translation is CSASTGVGTEAFF.

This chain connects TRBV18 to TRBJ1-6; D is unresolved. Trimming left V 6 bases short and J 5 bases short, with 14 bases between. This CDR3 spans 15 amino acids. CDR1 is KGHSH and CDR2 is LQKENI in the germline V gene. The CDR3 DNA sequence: TGTGCCAGCTCTAGAGGACGGGAGAATAATTCACCCCTCCACTTT. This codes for CASSRGRENNSPLHF.

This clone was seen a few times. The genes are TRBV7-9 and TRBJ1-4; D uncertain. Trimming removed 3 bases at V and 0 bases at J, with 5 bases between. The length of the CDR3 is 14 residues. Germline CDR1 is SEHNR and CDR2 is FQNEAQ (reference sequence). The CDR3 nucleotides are TGTGCCAGCAGCTTTTCTGCAACTAATGAAAAACTGTTTTTT. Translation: CASSFSATNEKLFF.

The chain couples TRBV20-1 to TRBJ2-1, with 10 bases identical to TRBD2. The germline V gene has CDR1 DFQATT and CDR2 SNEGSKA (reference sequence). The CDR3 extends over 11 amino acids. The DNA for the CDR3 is TGCAGCGGACTAGCGGACAATGAGCAGTTCTTC. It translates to CSGLADNEQFF.

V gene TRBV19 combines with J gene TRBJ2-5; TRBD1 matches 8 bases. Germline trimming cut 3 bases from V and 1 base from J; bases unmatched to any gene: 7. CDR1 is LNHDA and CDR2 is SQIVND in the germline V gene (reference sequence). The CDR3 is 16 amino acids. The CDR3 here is CASSILTGTGQETQYF. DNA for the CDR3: TGTGCCAGTAGTATCCTAACCGGGACAGGCCAAGAGACCCAGTACTTC.